This T cell receptor beta chain is from a study of response to subunit inactivated influenza vaccine. Study findings and constraints: It was the authors' suggestion that each seasonal influenza vaccination recruits few new T cells.

CDR3 length: 14 amino acids. The germline V and J ends were trimmed by 3 bases and 9 bases, with 15 bases remaining between them. Germline-derived CDR1 and CDR2 are SGHDN and FVKESK. From the RT-PCR reads, TCRdb called clonotypes with MiXCR, one entry per CDR3 protein. The sample comprises fewer than 250,000 distinct CDR3 sequences, approximately 15% of which are singletons, and roughly 25% rests with the top ten. A few counts support this clonotype. The antigen remains unidentified. The sequencing here drew on CD8+ T cells sorted from PBMCs, taken approximately 5 days after vaccination. This TCR came from a man aged 45-60 years who received an inactivated influenza vaccine. The chain carries TRBV14 and TRBJ2-1; the D call may be TRBD1 or TRBD2 (5 bases each). CDR3 residues: CASSQGPLRGEQFF. In DNA form, the CDR3 reads TGTGCCAGCAGCCAGGGACCCCTCCGGGGTGAGCAGTTCTTC.